This is a list of T cell receptor beta chains from one sample in a study of siplizumab effects on memory and regulatory T cells. Method: immunoSEQ multiplex PCR; TCRdb's copy keeps in-frame clones and lacks some. Counted here are roughly 60,000 clones, 85% to 95% occurring once; the ten biggest clones make up roughly two fifths. The sample comprised CD8+ T cells sorted from blood. Source of these receptors: a human donor in good health. Each CDR3 is given without its conserved first and last residue. Each record gives: V gene, CDR3 protein.

TRBV20-1 SALLSYEQY
TRBV27 ASSLYTNTGELF
TRBV7-9 ASSLARGAPGGEQY
TRBV5-1 ASSPTGTEQY
TRBV19 ASSTLTSGSPYEQF
TRBV10-2 ASSSRLTETQY
TRBV5-4 ASSLEWNSQETQY
TRBV6-5 ASSYSLDPGYEQY
TRBV9 ASSGGGSSGANVLT
TRBV27 ASTPQGQETQY
TRBV2 ASTELAGTTDTQY
TRBV5-1 ASRPPMNTEAF
TRBV27 ASSLFSGNTIY
TRBV2 ASSPSSGRLSGELF
TRBV6-5 ASSYSSRTQETQY
TRBV4-2 ASSQPDSSYEQY
TRBV28 ASSFDRETSPLH
TRBV5-1 ASSGISSSYEQY
TRBV19 ASAGTGLYEQY
TRBV27 ASSPEVAGGLETQY
TRBV14 ASSQDEWGNYGYT
TRBV9 ASSAGTSGYNEQF
TRBV4-1 ASSASGGVTGELF
TRBV9 ASSPRGGSHEQF
TRBV7-8 ASSLGGGSTEAF
TRBV30 AWSVKGTSFY
TRBV27 ASSFASGYTGELF
TRBV7-2 ASSSGTSVDEQF
TRBV7-5 ARTDPGQGEEKLF
TRBV7-6 ASSLDTENTGELF
TRBV30 AWSPTGVIYNSPLH
TRBV6-6 ASTGGRHYGYT
TRBV6-6 ASSYPQGAGTEAF
TRBV19 ASSVHLPNEKLF
TRBV9 ASGSAYGYT
TRBV5-1 ASSLSGTNLEQF
TRBV19 ASSIADRGVDEQY
TRBV13 ASSGDRGGGQF
TRBV5-6 ASSLWLNTGGENIQY
TRBV4-1 ASSQDSGYPDSEQF
TRBV9 ASSGEPTRSGIVPETQY
TRBV5-5 ASSIGLARGNEQF
TRBV19 ASSVDTHGRATEAF
TRBV4-1 ASSLPSSGRTDTQY
TRBV7-2 ASSLDLETDTQY
TRBV27 ASSLSPGGFNQPQH
TRBV5-6 ASSLEGSGRAREQF
TRBV7-2 ASSFTSGTYEQY
TRBV28 ASSFFGLAGGGEQF
TRBV19 ASSIHGSAGELF
TRBV29-1 SVYGNSGANVLT
TRBV7-8 ASSLSRVTEAF
TRBV5-1 ASSFPGQNYEQY
TRBV7-2 ASSYGTSGRAYEQY
TRBV6-5 ASSTQGGDTQY
TRBV4-1 ASRRGGQNSEAF
TRBV5-6 ASSLAGRMNTGELF